This T cell receptor beta chain was sequenced during a study of a mutant IDH1 vaccine in newly diagnosed glioma. Comments on this clone: What it recognizes is unknown.

Method: immunoSEQ multiplex PCR; TCRdb's copy keeps in-frame clones and lacks some. The sample shows 40,000 to 45,000 clones, 75% to 85% of them seen only once. Time point given: week 35, safety follow-up. Doses of 300 ug of mutant IDH1 20-mer peptide were given with topical imiquimod. Germline CDR1 LNHNV, CDR2 YYDKDF (reference sequence). Deletions cut 4 bases from V and 8 bases from J, with 21 bases between. The CDR3 totals 16 residues. The TCR originated in a woman between 50 and 59 years old with glioma. The chain links TRBV15 to TRBJ2-1, with a tentative D call TRBD2 (6 bases). The sequencing used PBMCs, collected from a glioma patient whose treatment included an IDH1 peptide vaccine. CDR3 coding DNA: TGTGCCACCAGCATGCGGGGCTCTAGCATGGGGGATGAGCAGTTCTTC. The encoded protein is CATSMRGSSMGDEQFF.